This T cell receptor beta chain was recorded in a study of blood T cell repertoires in COVID-19. Study context: T cells, B-cell-depleted T cells, or PBMCs provided the cDNA or gDNA that served as material.

V lost 11 bases, J lost 4 bases, and 12 bases lay in between. CDR1 is MNHEY and CDR2 is SVGAGI in the germline V gene. The CDR3 runs 12 residues. Original methodology: Estimated nucleated cell counts came from reference gene primer amplification. The assay was immunoSEQ multiplex PCR, and TCRdb's table has in-frame clones only and misses some. The D gene and trimming were derived from the DNA, and the V and J assignments and clone size from that table. The data contain about 280,000 clones, approximately 85% of them singletons. The chain couples TRBV6-5 to TRBJ1-5; the D is unclear. The sequencing sample was made of peripheral blood. This sequence originates from a man aged 45-65 years with active or convalescent COVID-19. Written as DNA, the CDR3 is TGTGCCTGCCTGCGGAGTAATCAGCCCCAGCATTTT. Its translation: CACLRSNQPQHF.